This T cell receptor (beta chain) is from a study of blood T cell repertoires in COVID-19. Produced via immunoSEQ multiplex PCR; TCRdb's table is partial and in-frame only. The data hold 120,000 or so clones, with about 85% observed a single time. Trimming took 8 bases from V and 5 from J, leaving 9 bases between them. This CDR3 is built from 11 residues. This chain links TRBV12-3 or TRBV12-4 with TRBJ2-5, with D hard to call. The receptor's source is a man aged 55 to 70 with acute or convalescent COVID-19. The specimen sequenced was peripheral blood. The CDR3 protein is CASGFGETQYF. Written as DNA, the CDR3 is TGTGCCAGCGGCTTCGGGGAGACCCAGTACTTC.